A single sample is the source of the 19 T cell receptor beta chains below, sequenced in a study of blood T cells in healthy people across ages. Combining a sample-barcoded 5' primer with a J-beta primer mix, a second PCR ran for roughly 7 to 11 cycles. One entry per CDR3 protein, called by TCRdb with MiXCR from the 5' RACE reads. The sample carries 750,000 to 950,000 distinct CDR3 sequences, approximately 32% recorded once. The same sample was also studied in work on T cells of mothers and their children.

Material for sequencing was blood. The receptors were sampled from a woman between 40 and 55 years old in good health.

V is TRBV6-5 and J is TRBJ2-4; TRBD2 is a possible D gene (6 bases). The J call may not be correct, given that the DNA end is closer to TRBJ2-5. The CDR3 is 14 residues long. Germline V gives CDR1 MNHEY, CDR2 SVGAGI. The CDR3 spells CASSYPTRGETQYF. CDR3 in DNA: TGTGCCAGCAGTTACCCGACTAGAGGGGAGACCCAGTACTTC.

V is TRBV29-1 and J is TRBJ1-1; no definite D call. CDR1 SQVTM and CDR2 ANQGSEA come from the germline V gene. Trimming removed 0 bases at V and 0 bases at J, with 5 bases between. The CDR3 runs 13 residues. The CDR3 bases are TGCAGCGTTGAAGAATTCATGAACACTGAAGCTTTCTTT. Its protein product is CSVEEFMNTEAFF.

The chain uses TRBV29-1 and TRBJ1-2; D unclear. Trimming shortened V by 4 bases and J by 3 bases, and 9 bases separated the two germline ends. This CDR3 has 12 amino acids. Germline CDR1 reads SQVTM; CDR2 reads ANQGSEA. The CDR3 bases are TGCAGCGTTGGGGAAGGGTACTATGGCTACACCTTC. Amino acid sequence: CSVGEGYYGYTF. Based on the CDR3 plus reference TRBV29-1 and TRBJ1-2, the full variable domain is SAVISQKPSRDICQRGTSLTIQCQVDSQVTMMFWYRQQPGQSLTLIATANQGSEATYESGFVIDKFPISRPNLTFSTLTVSNMSPEDSSIYLCSVGEGYYGYTFGSGTRLTVV.

This clonotype occurred a few times. The rearrangement links TRBV18 to TRBJ1-1; 12 bases are a match to TRBD1. The CDR3 length is 15 residues. CDR1 and CDR2 (germline): KGHSH, LQKENI. The V segment lost 3 bases and the J segment 5 bases; nucleotides outside the gene matches: 4. CDR3 coding DNA: TGTGCCAGCTCACCGGGACAGGGGGCGCGTACTGAAGCTTTCTTT. Translation: CASSPGQGARTEAFF.

Only a few counts were recorded for this clonotype. The chain carries TRBV7-9 and TRBJ1-1, with D unclear. This CDR3 is built from 15 residues. The germline CDR1 and CDR2 sequences are SEHNR and FQNEAQ (reference sequence). Trimming pared 1 base from V and 1 base from J, leaving 10 bases between. The CDR3 bases are TGTGCCAGCAGCTTAGATCGGTGGGAGAACACTGAAGCTTTCTTT. Translating it yields CASSLDRWENTEAFF.

This clonotype has ten or more counts. A much larger clone lies a single base off, so this may be a read error. V usage is TRBV15 and J usage is TRBJ2-4; D gene ambiguous. This CDR3 has 16 residues. Germline V gives CDR1 LNHNV, CDR2 YYDKDF (reference sequence). V shed 0 bases and J shed 13 bases, with 22 bases lying between them. The CDR3 protein is CATSRDLGVTMKEQYF. The DNA of the CDR3 is TGTGCCACCAGCAGAGATTTGGGTGTGACAATGAAGGAGCAGTACTTC.

This sequence joins TRBV7-9 and TRBJ2-1, with TRBD1 identical over 9 bases. CDR3 size: 15 residues. V lost 1 base and J lost 6; bases outside the gene matches: 4. Germline CDR1 SEHNR, CDR2 FQNEAQ (reference sequence). The CDR3 nucleotides read TGTGCCAGCAGCTTAGTCGGGACAGGGTCCAATGAGCAGTTCTTC. It codes for CASSLVGTGSNEQFF.

This clonotype appeared many times. The chain uses TRBV7-6 and TRBJ2-7; 8 bases fit TRBD2. The V gene's germline CDR1 is SGHVS and CDR2 FNYEAQ. The CDR3 is 16 residues long. V dropped 5 bases and J dropped 0; count of bases not matched to a gene: 9. CDR3 sequence (DNA): TGTGCCAGCAGCCCGGGGGGGGGAAGGAGCTCCTACGAGCAGTACTTC. As protein: CASSPGGGRSSYEQYF.

The chain has TRBV5-5 and TRBJ2-7, with 7 bases that match TRBD1. Germline CDR1 SGHKS, CDR2 YYEKEE (reference sequence). The CDR3 length is 14 residues. V was clipped by 3 bases and J by 5 bases; unmatched bases: 8. DNA of the CDR3: TGTGCCAGCAGCTGGGACAGTTTGTACAACGAGCAGTACTTC. As protein: CASSWDSLYNEQYF.

To note about this clonotype: This may arise from a read error, as a much more abundant clone is one base away. As DNA, the CDR3 is TGTGCCAGCAGCAGAGATTTCGGATCCGAGCAGTACTTC. It encodes CASSRDFGSEQYF. This rearrangement joins TRBV21-1 to TRBJ2-7. TRBV21-1 is noted as a pseudogene. The CDR3 contains 13 residues.

This clonotype was observed a handful of times. This chain links TRBV20-1 with TRBJ2-7; D not certain. This CDR3 spans 13 amino acids. CDR1 and CDR2 (germline): DFQATT, SNEGSKA (reference sequence). Trimming left V 3 bases short and J 5 bases short, with 14 bases between. DNA of the CDR3: TGCAGTGCTAGGCGCCAGGACCCCCACGAGCAGTACTTC. It translates to CSARRQDPHEQYF.

The rearrangement uses TRBV6-5 and TRBJ2-1; tentatively, D is TRBD1 or TRBD2 (6 bases each). Near its end, the DNA agrees better with TRBJ2-7, so the J call may be wrong. The CDR3 has 15 amino acids. Germline CDR1 is MNHEY and CDR2 is SVGAGI. The CDR3 DNA follows: TGTGCCAGCAGAATCACAATAGGGGGGTACAATGAGCAGTACTTC. As protein: CASRITIGGYNEQYF.

This chain joins TRBV7-9 and TRBJ2-3, with a weak D call TRBD2 (6 bases). This CDR3 has 14 amino acids. Looked up from germline, CDR1 is SEHNR and CDR2 is FQNEAQ (reference sequence). The V and J ends lost 0 bases and 7 bases respectively, with 11 bases between them. The CDR3 coding sequence is TGTGCCAGCAGCTTAGCGGGGGGATTGAATACGCAGTATTTT. Protein sequence: CASSLAGGLNTQYF.

The chain joins TRBV7-2 to TRBJ2-3; 10 nucleotides agree with TRBD2. CDR3 length: 17 residues. The junction had 8 bases not matched to a gene; V was cut back by 4 bases and J by 1 base. The germline V gene has CDR1 SGHTA and CDR2 FQGNSA. As DNA, the CDR3 is TGTGCCAGCAGCTCGCTTACTAGCGGGGCATGCACAGATACGCAGTATTTT. Translation gives CASSSLTSGACTDTQYF. Complete variable domain (other parts from reference TRBV7-2 and TRBJ2-3): GAGVSQSPSNKVTEKGKDVELRCDPISGHTALYWYRQSLGQGLEFLIYFQGNSAPDKSGLPSDRFSAERTGGSVSTLTIQRTQQEDSAVYLCASSSLTSGACTDTQYFGPGTRLTVL.

The V call is TRBV15, the J call TRBJ1-1; D uncertain. CDR1 is LNHNV and CDR2 is YYDKDF in the germline V gene (reference sequence). The CDR3 contains 14 residues. The ends were cut back, 0 bases at V and 8 bases at J, with 13 bases in the middle. CDR3 bases: TGTGCCACCAGCAGAGATGTTGGGGAATCGGAAGCTTTCTTT. Its protein is CATSRDVGESEAFF.

This clonotype occurred many times. The rearrangement links TRBV29-1 to TRBJ1-2; TRBD1 matches 8 bases. The CDR3 covers 13 residues. Germline V CDR1 and CDR2: SQVTM, ANQGSEA. The V and J ends lost 6 bases and 3 bases, in that order; junction bases with no gene match: 6. The CDR3 bases are TGCAGCGTAGCGACAGGGGAAGACTATGGCTACACCTTC. It encodes CSVATGEDYGYTF.

In regard to this clonotype: A read error is possible here, since a much larger clone lies one base away. This chain uses TRBV28 with TRBJ2-5, with 9 positions matching TRBD1. The CDR3 totals 15 residues. Per germline, CDR1 MDHEN and CDR2 SYDVKM. As DNA, the CDR3 is TGTGCCAGCAGGCAAGGACAGGGGCGGGAAGAGGCCCAGTACTTC. The encoded protein is CASRQGQGREEAQYF.

The J gene is TRBJ2-7, the V gene TRBV27; no definite D call. In germline, CDR1 is MNHEY, CDR2 SMNVEV (reference sequence). Trimming took 6 bases from V and 5 from J, leaving 11 bases between them. The CDR3 is 12 amino acids. Here the CDR3 DNA reads TGTGCCAGCAGCCATGCAGGCGACGAGCAGTACTTC. Translated, it gives CASSHAGDEQYF.

This clonotype was seen only a few times. V and J are TRBV7-4 and TRBJ2-1, with no clear D. The V gene lost 6 bases and the J gene lost 10 bases, with 13 bases spanning the gap. From germline, CDR1 is SGHVT and CDR2 SQSDAQ. The CDR3 totals 12 residues. The CDR3 DNA reads TGTGCCAGCAGACATCGGGCGTGCGAGCAGTTCTTC. This codes for CASRHRACEQFF.